This T cell receptor beta chain came from a study of vaccination effects on CD4 cells after COVID-19. Viral peptide pools were used in the ViraFEST assay to expand antigen-specific CD4+ T cells, and sequencing came afterward. Subsequent to approximately 9 days of culture, CD4+ T cells were isolated. Recipients of the vaccine had no prior SARS-CoV-2 infection and negative nucleocapsid antibodies. As concerns this clone: Its target is unknown.

There are 14 residues in the CDR3. The germline CDR1 and CDR2 sequences are MNHEY and SMNVEV (reference sequence). The V gene lost 5 bases and the J gene lost 0 bases, with 7 bases spanning the gap. Here immunoSEQ multiplex PCR was the method, and the copy in TCRdb shows in-frame clones only, minus some. The top ten clones hold roughly 3.1% of a sample with about 65,000 clones, about 72% of them seen once. This clonotype was obtained from a human donor who received a COVID-19 vaccine. The sequenced sample was CD4+ T cells from PBMCs cultured with HCoV-NL63 spike peptides, obtained before COVID-19 vaccination. This sequence joins TRBV27 and TRBJ2-2; maybe TRBD1 (5 bases). CDR3 loop: CASSRQTNTGELFF. The CDR3 DNA follows: TGTGCCAGCAGTCGACAGACGAACACCGGGGAGCTGTTTTTT.